One and the same sample provided the 20 T cell receptor beta chains below, sequenced in a study of T cells expressing NK-cell markers. TCRdb reprocessed the 5' RACE reads and stores each CDR3 protein as one record, lacking DNA. Its table lists roughly 350,000 distinct CDR3 sequences. The sample was blood T cells: a sorted CD56 or NKG2C T cell subset, CD4+ or CD8+ T cells, or bulk PBMC T cells (not recorded which). These TCRs come from a man aged 18 to 69 in good health.

The V and J genes are TRBV30 and TRBJ2-1; checking the TCRdb D call of TRBD2 is not possible without DNA. The CDR3 is made up of 15 amino acids. Per the germline V gene, CDR1 is GTSNPN and CDR2 is SVGIG (reference sequence). This chain's CDR3 is CAWSRGSGTRFEQFF.

The chain carries TRBV4-1 and TRBJ2-1; TCRdb designates TRBD2, a call that cannot be tested without DNA. This CDR3 has 18 residues. CDR1 is MGHRA and CDR2 is YSYEKL in the germline V gene. The CDR3 spells CASSAREASSGVINEQFF.

V is TRBV7-2 and J is TRBJ2-7; TCRdb gives TRBD1 as the D gene, but with no DNA this cannot be confirmed. The CDR3 length is 14 residues. From germline, CDR1 is SGHTA and CDR2 FQGNSA. The CDR3 here is CASSFRDRAYEQYF.

The chain employs TRBV4-2 and TRBJ2-1. Germline V gives CDR1 LGHNA, CDR2 YNFKEQ. The CDR3 length is 16 residues. CDR3 sequence reads: CASSQEYSSLYNEQFF.

V and J are TRBV7-8 and TRBJ1-5; TCRdb indicates TRBD1, and absent DNA this call remains unverified. In germline, CDR1 is SGHVS, CDR2 FQNEAQ. The CDR3 is made up of 13 amino acids. The CDR3: CASTKQGYQPQHF.

The CDR3: CASSLASAGEKLFF. This chain uses TRBV5-1 with TRBJ1-4. In germline, CDR1 is SGHRS, CDR2 YFSETQ. The CDR3 contains 14 residues. The variable domain in full, completed from reference TRBV5-1 and TRBJ1-4, reads KAGVTQTPRYLIKTRGQQVTLSCSPISGHRSVSWYQQTPGQGLQFLFEYFSETQRNKGNFPGRFSGRQFSNSRSEMNVSTLELGDSALYLCASSLASAGEKLFFGSGTQLSVL.

The J gene is TRBJ2-3, the V gene TRBV7-9; TCRdb selects TRBD2, and the lack of DNA leaves this call unchecked. CDR3 length equals 16 residues. Germline V lookup: CDR1 SEHNR, CDR2 FQNEAQ (reference sequence). This CDR3 is CASSLGSLGAKDTQYF.

The chain carries TRBV18 and TRBJ1-1; TCRdb outputs TRBD1, but without DNA this stays unchecked. The CDR3 runs to 17 residues. Looked up from germline, CDR1 is KGHSH and CDR2 is LQKENI. CDR3 in amino acids: CASSLLGQGIVNTEAFF.

The J gene is TRBJ1-4, the V gene TRBV20-1. Germline CDR1 and CDR2: DFQATT and SNEGSKA (reference sequence). CDR3 length equals 12 residues. Here the CDR3 reads CSASRRNEKLFF.

The chain links TRBV12-3 or TRBV12-4 to TRBJ1-1. There are 13 residues in the CDR3. CDR3 sequence: CASRPTSNTEAFF.

J is TRBJ2-5 and V is TRBV7-9; the D call of TRBD2 rests on TCRdb alone, since no DNA is present to check it. The V gene's germline CDR1 is SEHNR and CDR2 FQNEAQ (reference sequence). This CDR3 is built from 14 residues. CDR3 protein: CASSSTAAEETQYF. The full variable domain, completed using reference TRBV7-9 and TRBJ2-5, is DTGVSQNPRHKITKRGQNVTFRCDPISEHNRLYWYRQTLGQGPEFLTYFQNEAQLEKSRLLSDRFSAERPKGSFSTLEIQRTEQGDSAMYLCASSSTAAEETQYFGPGTRLLVL.

The chain recombines TRBV25-1 with TRBJ1-2; TCRdb indicates TRBD1, and absent DNA this call remains unverified. Germline assignment: CDR1 MGHDK and CDR2 SYGVNS. The CDR3 length is 16 residues. The CDR3 reads CASSIQQGAGFGRYTF.

This chain links TRBV5-1 with TRBJ2-5; without DNA, the TCRdb call of TRBD1 cannot be checked. The CDR3 consists of 15 residues. From germline, CDR1 is SGHRS and CDR2 YFSETQ. CDR3 sequence reads: CASSPGTPSRETQYF.

CDR3: CASSQEQGGEKLFF. The J gene is TRBJ1-4, the V gene TRBV4-2; the TCRdb call, TRBD1, lacks DNA for checking. Germline CDR1 is LGHNA and CDR2 is YNFKEQ. CDR3 length: 14 amino acids.

The chain employs TRBV24-1 and TRBJ2-1; TCRdb outputs TRBD1, but without DNA this stays unchecked. CDR3 length: 16 amino acids. The germline V gene encodes CDR1 KGHDR and CDR2 SFDVKD. The CDR3 reads CATSARDRGDYNEQFF.

The chain employs TRBV12-3 or TRBV12-4 and TRBJ2-1; the TRBD1 assignment by TCRdb is unverifiable without DNA. The CDR3 has 16 residues. The CDR3 sequence is CASSLLGAGGYNEQFF.

The V and J genes are TRBV5-8 and TRBJ2-3; TCRdb selects TRBD2, and the lack of DNA leaves this call unchecked. The CDR3 length is 15 residues. From germline, CDR1 is SGHTS and CDR2 YDEGEE. CDR3 sequence: CASSLVGLYKPAQYF.

V is TRBV5-1 and J is TRBJ2-5; TCRdb designates TRBD1, a call that cannot be tested without DNA. In germline, CDR1 is SGHRS, CDR2 YFSETQ. CDR3 size: 16 residues. CDR3: CASSTPGQGGMETQYF.

The chain combines TRBV14 with TRBJ2-2; the D gene TCRdb calls, TRBD2, cannot be checked with no DNA. The CDR3 is made up of 14 amino acids. Germline CDR1 SGHDN, CDR2 FVKESK. This CDR3 is CASRRDPNTGELFF.

The V and J genes are TRBV12-3 or TRBV12-4 and TRBJ1-4; checking the TCRdb D call of TRBD1 is not possible without DNA. The CDR3 runs 15 residues. The CDR3 region is CASNPGQLINEKLFF.